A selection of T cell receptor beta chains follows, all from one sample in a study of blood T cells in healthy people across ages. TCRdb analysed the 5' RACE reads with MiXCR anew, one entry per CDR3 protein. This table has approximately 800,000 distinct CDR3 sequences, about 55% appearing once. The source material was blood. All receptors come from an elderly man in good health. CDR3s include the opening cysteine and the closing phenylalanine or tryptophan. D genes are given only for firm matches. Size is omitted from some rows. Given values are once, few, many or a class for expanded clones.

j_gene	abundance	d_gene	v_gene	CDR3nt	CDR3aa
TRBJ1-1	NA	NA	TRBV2	TGTGCCAGCATGATACAGGGTGGTTGGAACACTGAAGCTTTCTTT	CASMIQGGWNTEAFF
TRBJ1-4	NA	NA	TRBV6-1	TGTGCCAGCAGTAAAGCGGCAGGGAGTGAAAAACTGTTTTTT	CASSKAAGSEKLFF
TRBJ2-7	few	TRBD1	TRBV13	TGTGCCAGCAGCTTCTTTGGGACAGCTCCTAGCAAGCAGTACTTC	CASSFFGTAPSKQYF
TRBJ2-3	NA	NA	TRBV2	TGTGCCTCACGAGGGACTAGCACAGATACGCAGTATTTT	CASRGTSTDTQYF
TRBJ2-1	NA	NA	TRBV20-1	TGCAGTGCTAGAGAAAGGGTAGCGGAGCGGAATGAGCAGTTCTTC	CSARERVAERNEQFF
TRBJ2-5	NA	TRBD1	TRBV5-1	TGCGCCAGCAGCGAGACCGGGACAGGCCCAGGAGAGACCCAGTACTTC	CASSETGTGPGETQYF
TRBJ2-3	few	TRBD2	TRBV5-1	TGCGCCAGCAGCTATAGCGGGGTGAGCACAGATACGCAGTATTTT	CASSYSGVSTDTQYF
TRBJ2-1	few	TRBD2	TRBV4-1	TGCGCCAGCAGCCAAGATCGGGGACTAACCCCTACCGGTGAGCAGTTCTTC	CASSQDRGLTPTGEQFF
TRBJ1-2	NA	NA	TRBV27	TGTGCCAGCAGTTTTAGTAGGGGGTATTATGGCTACACCTTC	CASSFSRGYYGYTF
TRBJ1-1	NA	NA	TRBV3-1	TGTGCCAGCAGCCAATCCGGCGGCACTGAGGCTTTCTTT	CASSQSGGTEAFF
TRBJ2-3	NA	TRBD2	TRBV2	TGTGCCAGCAGTGCCCGCGGGCTAGCGGGAGTGCAAAGATACGCGTATTTT	CASSARGLAGVQRYAYF
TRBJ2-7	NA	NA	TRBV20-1	TGCAGTGCTAGAGATCGACGAACTTCGTACGAGCAGTACTTC	CSARDRRTSYEQYF
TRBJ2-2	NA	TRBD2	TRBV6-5	TGTGCCAGCAGTAACCTCCCAGAGACTAGCGGGAGCCCCGGGGAGCTGTTTTTT	CASSNLPETSGSPGELFF
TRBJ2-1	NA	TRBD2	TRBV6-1	TGTGCCAGCAGAACCACCCTTGGAGGGACTAGCGGGAGGCCCTACTATTACAATGAGCAGTTCTTC	CASRTTLGGTSGRPYYYNEQFF
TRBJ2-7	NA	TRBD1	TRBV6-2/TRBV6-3	TGTGCCAGCAGCTCTGACAGGGGGATGCCCTCCTACGAGCAGTACTTC	CASSSDRGMPSYEQYF
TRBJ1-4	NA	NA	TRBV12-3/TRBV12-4	TGTGCCAGCAGCCGGACACGAGAAAAACTGTTTTTT	CASSRTREKLFF
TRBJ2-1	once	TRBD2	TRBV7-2	TGTGCCAGCAGCTTAGTCTCTAGCGGGGCCGCCTACAATGAGCAGTTCTTC	CASSLVSSGAAYNEQFF
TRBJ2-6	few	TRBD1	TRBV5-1	TGCGCCAGCAGCTTGTGGACAGGGATCTCTGGGGCCAACGTCCTGACTTTC	CASSLWTGISGANVLTF
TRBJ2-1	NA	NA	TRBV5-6	TGTGCCAGCAGCTTTGACGGAGAGCAGTTCTTC	CASSFDGEQFF
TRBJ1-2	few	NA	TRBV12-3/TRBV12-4	TGTGCCAGCAGTTTATCTATGGTCAACCATGGCTACACCTTC	CASSLSMVNHGYTF
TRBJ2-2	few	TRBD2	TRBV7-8	TGTGCCAGCAGTCCTCTAGCGGGCCCGAACACCGGGGAGCTGTTTTTT	CASSPLAGPNTGELFF
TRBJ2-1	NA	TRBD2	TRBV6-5	TGTGCCAGCAGACCGGGACTAGCGGATTACAATGAGCAGTTCTTC	CASRPGLADYNEQFF
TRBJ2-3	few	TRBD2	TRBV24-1	TGTGCCACCAGTCCGGGACTAGCGGGAGCGGATACGCAGTATTTT	CATSPGLAGADTQYF
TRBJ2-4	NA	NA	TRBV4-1	TGCGCCAGCAGCCAAGATATCCAAAACATTCAGTACTTC	CASSQDIQNIQYF
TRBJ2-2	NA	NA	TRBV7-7	TGTGCCAGCAGCCAAGGGTTGGGGGAGCTGTTTTTT	CASSQGLGELFF
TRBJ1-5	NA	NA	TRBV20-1	TGCAGTGCTAGAGATTTGTATAGCCGGTCGGGCTTTCAGCCCCAGCATTTT	CSARDLYSRSGFQPQHF